A single sample gave rise to the 19 T cell receptor beta chains below, sequenced in a study of cytomegalovirus exposure and HLA in healthy donors. Primers included in the PCR were 60 Vbeta and 13 Jbeta primers. Profiling relied on immunoSEQ multiplex PCR, and the TCRdb table lists in-frame clones only, not all of them. Recorded for this sample: under 150,000 clones. The sample comprised PBMCs. The receptors were gathered from a middle-aged woman in good health and CMV-seronegative.

The V call is TRBV25-1, the J call TRBJ2-7, with D perhaps matching TRBD2 (5 bases). The CDR3 spans 10 residues. V lost 9 bases, J lost 5 bases, and 8 bases lay in between. CDR1 and CDR2 from the germline V gene are MGHDK and SYGVNS. For the CDR3, the DNA is TGTGCCAGGAAAGCGGACGAGCAGTACTTC. Its protein product is CARKADEQYF.

V and J are TRBV2 and TRBJ2-7; 8 bases map to TRBD1. The CDR3 has 13 amino acids. J gave up 4 bases and V 11 bases, and 10 bases lay outside the gene matches. Looked up from germline, CDR1 is SNHLY and CDR2 is FYNNEI. Here the CDR3 DNA reads TGTGCCTCAAGGGCAGGGGGCCGGTACGAGCAGTACTTC. Protein product: CASRAGGRYEQYF.

The V gene is TRBV20-1, the J gene TRBJ2-5; weak D call: TRBD2 (6 bases). There are 11 residues in the CDR3. The germline CDR1 and CDR2 sequences are DFQATT and SNEGSKA (reference sequence). CDR3 DNA: TGCAGCCCCGACGGGAGAGAGACCCAGTACTTC. Its protein product is CSPDGRETQYF.

Here the CDR3 DNA reads TGCGCCAGCAGCCCCCCCGGTCGGCAGGTGATAGATGAGCAGTTCTTC. It yields the protein CASSPPGRQVIDEQFF. This sequence joins TRBV4-3 and TRBJ2-1; no clear D gene. Germline V CDR1 and CDR2: LGHNA, YSLEER. V dropped 4 bases and J dropped 8 bases, with 21 bases sitting between them. This CDR3 has 16 amino acids.

With regard to this clone: The junction does not match germline at one end; this may be a read error. The chain combines TRBV7-9 with TRBJ1-1; maybe TRBD1 (6 bases). The length of the CDR3 is 12 residues. CDR1 and CDR2 from the germline V gene are SEHNR and FQNEAQ (reference sequence). The CDR3 is CASSSSGGLGVF. CDR3 nucleotide sequence: TGTGCCAGCAGCTCGAGCGGGGGGCTCGGAGTCTTT.

V gene TRBV5-1 combines with J gene TRBJ2-3; 7 bases are a match to TRBD2. The V gene end was trimmed by 5 bases and the J gene end by 4 bases; junction bases not matched to a gene: 10. The germline V gene encodes CDR1 SGHRS and CDR2 YFSETQ. The CDR3 is 15 residues long. CDR3 sequence reads: CASSPGGLGADTQYF. As DNA, the CDR3 is TGCGCCAGCAGTCCGGGGGGTCTGGGAGCAGATACGCAGTATTTT.

CDR3 sequence (DNA): TGTGCCAGCAGCCAAGAACGGACACGTAATGAAAAACTGTTTTTT. As protein: CASSQERTRNEKLFF. The rearrangement links TRBV14 to TRBJ1-4; D is possibly TRBD1 (5 bases). The CDR3 covers 15 residues. Germline V gene lookup returns CDR1 SGHDN and CDR2 FVKESK. V was pared by 0 bases and J by 4 bases, with 9 bases between.

This chain joins TRBV29-1 and TRBJ1-1; D may be TRBD1 (6 bases). Trimming shortened V by 3 bases and J by 0 bases, and 14 bases separated the two germline ends. In germline, CDR1 is SQVTM, CDR2 ANQGSEA. The CDR3 runs 15 residues. The CDR3 region is CSVERDIYMNTEAFF. CDR3 nucleotides: TGCAGCGTTGAGAGGGACATCTACATGAACACTGAAGCTTTCTTT.

CDR3 nucleotides: TGTGCCAGCAGCTTAGGAGGGGGCGTTAACAATCAGCCCCAGCATTTT. Encoded protein: CASSLGGGVNNQPQHF. The rearrangement joins TRBV7-9 to TRBJ1-5; TRBD1 aligns across 7 bases. Losses at the gene ends were 1 base for V and 3 bases for J; bases not matched to a gene: 6. This CDR3 region has 16 residues. CDR1 is SEHNR, CDR2 FQNEAQ, per germline (reference sequence).

V usage is TRBV18 and J usage is TRBJ1-6, with 9 bases that match TRBD1. This CDR3 has 18 residues. From germline, CDR1 is KGHSH and CDR2 LQKENI. V lost 3 bases and J lost 5; bases outside the gene matches: 11. As DNA, the CDR3 is TGTGCCAGCTCACCCCCGTCCCGGGACAGGGCAGATAATTCACCCCTCCACTTT. The encoded protein is CASSPPSRDRADNSPLHF. Based on the CDR3 plus reference TRBV18 and TRBJ1-6, the full variable domain is NAGVMQNPRHLVRRRGQEARLRCSPMKGHSHVYWYRQLPEEGLKFMVYLQKENIIDESGMPKERFSAEFPKEGPSILRIQQVVRGDSAAYFCASSPPSRDRADNSPLHFGNGTRLTVT.

V gene TRBV29-1 combines with J gene TRBJ1-1, with D hard to call. The CDR3 is 12 residues long. Trimming stripped 8 bases from V and 6 bases from J, with 16 bases between. From germline, CDR1 is SQVTM and CDR2 ANQGSEA. CDR3 coding DNA: TGCAGCTCTTCAGGTCGGGGTGCTGAAGCTTTCTTT. Its protein is CSSSGRGAEAFF.

The chain couples TRBV28 to TRBJ2-1, with 10 bases fitting TRBD1. The CDR3 sequence is 14 residues long. Germline V gene sequence: CDR1 MDHEN, CDR2 SYDVKM. V lost 7 bases, J lost 4 bases, and 4 bases stayed unmatched. CDR3 sequence reads: CASMGTGVYNEQFF. The CDR3 DNA reads as TGTGCCAGCATGGGGACAGGGGTATACAATGAGCAGTTCTTC.

J is TRBJ2-2 and V is TRBV11-1; TRBD1 matches at 8 bases. The CDR3 has 17 residues. Germline V gene data show CDR1 as SGHAT and CDR2 as FQDESV (reference sequence). The V segment lost 5 bases and the J segment 0 bases; nucleotides outside the gene matches: 8. The CDR3 loop reads CASSPRDRLSNTGELFF. The CDR3 DNA is TGTGCCAGCAGCCCACGGGACAGGCTATCGAACACCGGGGAGCTGTTTTTT.

This chain connects TRBV13 to TRBJ1-6; D might be TRBD1 (5 bases). V shed 5 bases and J shed 0 bases, with 14 bases lying between them. CDR3 length equals 17 residues. CDR1 is PRHDT, CDR2 FYEKMQ, per germline (reference sequence). CDR3 DNA sequence: TGTGCCAGCAGCCCCCAGGGCCACAGCTCCTATAATTCACCCCTCCACTTT. Its translation: CASSPQGHSSYNSPLHF. Combining the CDR3 with reference TRBV13 and TRBJ1-6 gives the whole variable domain AAGVIQSPRHLIKEKRETATLKCYPIPRHDTVYWYQQGPGQDPQFLISFYEKMQSDKGSIPDRFSAQQFSDYHSELNMSSLELGDSALYFCASSPQGHSSYNSPLHFGNGTRLTVT.

This rearrangement joins TRBV6-5 to TRBJ2-7; 8 bases agree with TRBD1. Per germline, CDR1 MNHEY and CDR2 SVGAGI. With 7 bases clipped from V and 3 bases from J, the junction kept 8 bases outside the gene matches. The CDR3 is 14 residues long. DNA of the CDR3: TGTGCCAGCACCAGGACAGGGCGGGGCTACGAGCAGTACTTC. Translation gives CASTRTGRGYEQYF.

The CDR3 nucleotides are TGCGCCAGCTATGGGGGGGAAATGGATGGCTACACCTTC. As protein: CASYGGEMDGYTF. V and J are TRBV5-1 and TRBJ1-2, with a weak D call TRBD1 (5 bases). The CDR3 consists of 13 residues. Trimming took off 7 bases at V and 6 bases at J, with 16 bases between the two ends. Germline CDR1 and CDR2: SGHRS and YFSETQ.

V and J are TRBV2 and TRBJ2-3, with 10 bases matching TRBD2. CDR3 length equals 14 residues. The germline gives CDR1 SNHLY, CDR2 FYNNEI. V was clipped by 4 bases and J by 5 bases; unmatched bases: 3. The CDR3 DNA reads TGTGCCAGCAGTGTGGGGACTAGCGTAGATACGCAGTATTTT. Protein product: CASSVGTSVDTQYF.

The J gene is TRBJ2-3, the V gene TRBV7-2; D remains ambiguous. This CDR3 contains 15 residues. Per the germline V gene, CDR1 is SGHTA and CDR2 is FQGNSA. The V gene lost 1 base and the J gene lost 2 bases, with 10 bases spanning the gap. The CDR3 is CASSLVASVTDTQYF. In nucleotides, the CDR3 is TGTGCCAGCAGCTTAGTTGCCTCAGTCACAGATACGCAGTATTTT.

The gene calls are TRBV6-5 and TRBJ2-1; D uncertain. CDR1 is MNHEY and CDR2 is SVGAGI in the germline V gene. CDR3 length equals 10 residues. Trimming stripped 4 bases from V and 8 bases from J, with 3 bases between. The CDR3 loop is CASSSDEQFF. The CDR3 DNA is TGTGCCAGCAGTTCCGATGAGCAGTTCTTC.